The source of this TCR beta chain is a study of blood T cells in healthy people across ages. Study-wide results and limits: More naive CD4+ cells and higher diversity were found in long-lived than in aged donors.

This clonotype showed up just a few times. Its antigen is undetermined. Through a sample-barcoded 5' primer and a J-beta primer mix, a second PCR was run for roughly 7 to 11 cycles. No fewer than 3 million CDR3-containing paired-end reads came from each sample. Each CDR3 protein is one row after TCRdb ran MiXCR on the 5' RACE reads. The sample holds 350,000 to 450,000 distinct CDR3 sequences, about 55% seen once. Losses at the gene ends were 2 bases for V and 10 bases for J; bases not matched to a gene: 10. The CDR3 spans 15 residues. Per the germline V gene, CDR1 is SGHRS and CDR2 is YFSETQ. The TCR was taken from a man aged 60 to 75 in good health. The specimen sequenced was blood. The chain joins TRBV5-1 to TRBJ2-1; 9 bases are a match to TRBD2. The CDR3 here is CASSFRGGRAWEQFF. As DNA, the CDR3 is TGCGCCAGCAGCTTCCGTGGCGGGAGGGCCTGGGAGCAGTTCTTC.